This passage covers 26 T cell receptor beta chains from one sample sequenced in a study of T cell responses to AZD1222 COVID-19 vaccine. Clones were sequenced by immunoSEQ multiplex PCR, and TCRdb holds only the in-frame ones, with some missing. The table lists about 130,000 clones, about nine tenths of them singletons. The source material was peripheral blood, sampled on day 0 of AZD1222 vaccination. These receptors were obtained from an adult in good health.

About this clone: This sample also contains other DNA sequences that code for the same CDR3. This chain links TRBV5-1 with TRBJ1-3; D gene ambiguous. Trimming left V 0 bases short and J 0 bases short, with 7 bases between. Germline loops: CDR1 SGHRS, CDR2 YFSETQ. This CDR3 comprises 15 residues. CDR3 DNA: TGCGCCAGCAGCTTGGACGGCAGCTCTGGAAACACCATATATTTT. As protein: CASSLDGSSGNTIYF.

The J gene is TRBJ2-3, the V gene TRBV6-4; 11 nucleotides line up with TRBD2. This CDR3 is built from 15 residues. Germline-derived CDR1 and CDR2 are MRHNA and SNTAGT. Germline trimming cut 5 bases from V and 2 bases from J; bases unmatched to any gene: 3. The CDR3 sequence: CASSRLAGPTDTQYF. CDR3 in DNA: TGTGCCAGCAGTCGACTAGCGGGGCCCACAGATACGCAGTATTTT.

This clone appeared a few times. The chain links TRBV6-2 or TRBV6-3 to TRBJ2-3; 11 bases match TRBD2. J lost 2 bases, V lost 6 bases, and 4 bases had no gene match. Germline V lookup: CDR1 MNHEY, CDR2 SVGEGT. The CDR3 is 15 residues long. CDR3 amino acids: CASSRLAGPTDTQYF. The DNA of the CDR3 is TGTGCCAGCAGCCGACTAGCGGGGCCCACAGATACGCAGTATTTT.

The J gene is TRBJ1-5, the V gene TRBV9, with D hard to call. Germline V lookup: CDR1 SGDLS, CDR2 YYNGEE. V was shortened by 4 bases and J by 1 base, with 15 bases between the two germline ends. This CDR3 is 16 amino acids long. The CDR3: CASSRDGEESNQPQHF. The CDR3 DNA is TGTGCCAGCAGCAGAGACGGGGAGGAGAGCAATCAGCCCCAGCATTTT.

This clone has only a few counts. The chain recombines TRBV4-3 with TRBJ2-1; TRBD2 agrees at 9 bases. Per germline, CDR1 LGHNA and CDR2 YSLEER. This CDR3 is 16 amino acids long. The V and J ends lost 2 bases and 9 bases, in that order; junction bases with no gene match: 11. DNA for the CDR3: TGCGCCAGCAGCCAAATGGCGGGGGGGGGATTAGGTGAGCAGTTCTTC. Protein product: CASSQMAGGGLGEQFF.

This chain links TRBV24-1 with TRBJ1-5; 9 positions agree with TRBD1. The length of the CDR3 is 15 residues. The V gene end was trimmed by 7 bases and the J gene end by 2 bases; junction bases not matched to a gene: 5. The V gene's germline CDR1 is KGHDR and CDR2 SFDVKD. The CDR3 DNA reads as TGTGCCACCAGCGATAGGACAGGGGGCAATCAGCCCCAGCATTTT. This gives the protein CATSDRTGGNQPQHF.

The V gene is TRBV11-3, the J gene TRBJ1-1; D ambiguous. The CDR3 is 14 amino acids. Trimming took off 2 bases at V and 0 bases at J, with 7 bases between the two ends. The germline CDR1 and CDR2 sequences are SGHNT and YENEEA. CDR3 in amino acids: CASSLSHMNTEAFF. The CDR3 region has the DNA TGTGCCAGCAGCTTATCACATATGAACACTGAAGCTTTCTTT.

The chain recombines TRBV28 with TRBJ1-6; TRBD1 might be the D (6 bases). Germline V CDR1 and CDR2: MDHEN, SYDVKM. This CDR3 contains 15 residues. The ends were cut back, 1 base at V and 6 bases at J, with 10 bases in the middle. The CDR3 DNA is TGTGCCAGCAGTTTATTCGGCAGGGGTAATTCACCCCTCCACTTT. This encodes CASSLFGRGNSPLHF. Filled out from reference TRBV28 and TRBJ1-6, the complete variable domain reads DVKVTQSSRYLVKRTGEKVFLECVQDMDHENMFWYRQDPGLGLRLIYFSYDVKMKEKGDIPEGYSVSREKKERFSLILESASTNQTSMYLCASSLFGRGNSPLHFGNGTRLTVT.

The chain recombines TRBV12-3 or TRBV12-4 with TRBJ2-7; 9 positions agree with TRBD1. The CDR3 contains 13 residues. V shed 6 bases and J 7 bases; nucleotides not matched to a gene: 7. The CDR3 DNA reads as TGTGCCAGCAGGACACCCGGGACAGGGGAGCAGTACTTC. Protein: CASRTPGTGEQYF.

V usage is TRBV11-2 and J usage is TRBJ2-2; a possible D gene is TRBD2 (6 bases). Between the trimmed V and J ends, which lost 5 bases and 4 bases, there was a span of 17 bases. There are 16 residues in the CDR3. CDR1 is SGHAT and CDR2 is FQNNGV in the germline V gene. The CDR3 DNA sequence: TGTGCCAGCAGCGTAGGAGGGCTTGGAAGCACCGGGGAGCTGTTTTTT. Residues: CASSVGGLGSTGELFF.

The genes are TRBV27 and TRBJ1-5; a possible D gene is TRBD1 (6 bases). Germline loops: CDR1 MNHEY, CDR2 SMNVEV (reference sequence). V was shortened by 6 bases and J by 9 bases, with 18 bases between the two germline ends. CDR3 length: 14 amino acids. CDR3 residues: CASSSTGGTRPQHF. The CDR3 nucleotides read TGTGCCAGCAGCTCGACAGGTGGGACTCGGCCCCAGCATTTT.

This clone has more than one count but fewer than ten. The CDR3 DNA reads TGTGCCAGTAGTAGTCCCGGGACTAGCGGGGGGGCCCTGCCAGATACGCAGTATTTT. Its protein product is CASSSPGTSGGALPDTQYF. The genes are TRBV19 and TRBJ2-3; 16 bases are a match to TRBD2. With 4 bases clipped from V and 4 bases from J, the junction kept 11 bases outside the gene matches. The germline V gene has CDR1 LNHDA and CDR2 SQIVND (reference sequence). The CDR3 runs 19 residues. Drawing the rest from reference TRBV19 and TRBJ2-3, the complete variable domain is DGGITQSPKYLFRKEGQNVTLSCEQNLNHDAMYWYRQDPGQGLRLIYYSQIVNDFQKGDIAEGYSVSREKKESFPLTVTSAQKNPTAFYLCASSSPGTSGGALPDTQYFGPGTRLTVL.

The V and J genes are TRBV6-5 and TRBJ2-3; 12 nucleotides line up with TRBD1. The germline gives CDR1 MNHEY, CDR2 SVGAGI. V shed 2 bases, J shed 5 bases, and the junction held 5 bases outside the gene matches. The CDR3 is made up of 16 amino acids. CDR3 sequence: CASSYMGQGAIDTQYF. The CDR3 coding sequence is TGTGCCAGCAGTTACATGGGACAGGGGGCTATAGATACGCAGTATTTT.

Only a few counts were recorded for this clone. This sequence joins TRBV9 and TRBJ1-4, with TRBD1 matching over 9 bases. The germline V gene encodes CDR1 SGDLS and CDR2 YYNGEE. The CDR3 contains 14 residues. V shed 4 bases and J 5 bases; nucleotides not matched to a gene: 3. In DNA, the CDR3 is TGTGCCAGCAGCACGGGACAGGGCAATGAAAAACTGTTTTTT. Translating it yields CASSTGQGNEKLFF.

The rearrangement uses TRBV5-4 and TRBJ2-3, with D unresolved. The V and J ends lost 7 bases and 6 bases respectively, with 12 bases between them. The CDR3 loop spans 12 amino acids. CDR1 SGHNT and CDR2 YYREEE come from the germline V gene (reference sequence). The CDR3 sequence: CASSAGPDTQYF. CDR3 bases: TGTGCCAGCTCTGCTGGACCGGATACGCAGTATTTT.

The chain couples TRBV5-1 to TRBJ1-2; D may be TRBD1 (6 bases). The germline CDR1 and CDR2 sequences are SGHRS and YFSETQ. Deletions cut 3 bases from V and 1 base from J, with 13 bases between. The CDR3 contains 15 residues. CDR3 sequence: CASSSRGQGNYGYTF. CDR3 DNA sequence: TGCGCCAGCAGCTCCCGGGGGCAGGGTAACTATGGCTACACCTTC. The full variable domain, rest sourced from reference TRBV5-1 and TRBJ1-2, is KAGVTQTPRYLIKTRGQQVTLSCSPISGHRSVSWYQQTPGQGLQFLFEYFSETQRNKGNFPGRFSGRQFSNSRSEMNVSTLELGDSALYLCASSSRGQGNYGYTFGSGTRLTVV.

The chain couples TRBV28 to TRBJ2-3, with TRBD2 identical over 12 bases. V lost 7 bases and J lost 3; bases outside the gene matches: 5. CDR1 is MDHEN, CDR2 SYDVKM, per germline. The CDR3 length is 15 residues. The CDR3 DNA sequence: TGTGCCAGCACCCTAGCGGGGGGGCCGACAGATACGCAGTATTTT. Residues: CASTLAGGPTDTQYF.

The rearrangement joins TRBV7-8 to TRBJ1-1, with unresolved D. There are 14 residues in the CDR3. Germline CDR1 SGHVS, CDR2 FQNEAQ. The CDR3 DNA reads as TGTGGATGCTCACGGGTCCTATGGGACACTGAAGCTTTCTTT. Encoded protein: CGCSRVLWDTEAFF. Combining the CDR3 with reference TRBV7-8 and TRBJ1-1 gives the whole variable domain GAGVSQSPRYKVAKRGQDVALRCDPISGHVSLFWYQQALGQGPEFLTYFQNEAQLDKSGLPSDRFFAERPEGSVSTLKIQRTQQEDSAVYLCGCSRVLWDTEAFFGQGTRLTVV.

The rearrangement links TRBV5-1 to TRBJ1-5; D is undetermined. V lost 3 bases and J 7 bases, leaving 11 bases between the germline ends. This CDR3 comprises 13 residues. Germline CDR1 and CDR2: SGHRS and YFSETQ. CDR3 loop: CASSSLGGQPQHF. The CDR3 bases are TGCGCCAGCAGCTCTCTTGGTGGCCAGCCCCAGCATTTT.

This rearrangement joins TRBV7-2 to TRBJ1-1; D remains unclear. Germline assignment: CDR1 SGHTA and CDR2 FQGNSA. The CDR3 spans 15 residues. Trimming took 2 bases from V and 0 from J, leaving 10 bases between them. The CDR3 protein is CASSLWRRLNTEAFF. In DNA form, the CDR3 reads TGTGCCAGCAGCTTATGGAGGAGATTGAACACTGAAGCTTTCTTT.

The rearrangement joins TRBV19 to TRBJ1-3, with TRBD1 matching 8 bases. The CDR3 consists of 16 residues. V lost 6 bases, J lost 0 bases, and 7 bases stayed unmatched. Looked up from germline, CDR1 is LNHDA and CDR2 is SQIVND (reference sequence). DNA for the CDR3: TGTGCCAGTAGAGGGGACAGGACTTACTCTGGAAACACCATATATTTT. Protein product: CASRGDRTYSGNTIYF.

This rearrangement joins TRBV5-6 to TRBJ1-4, with D possibly matching TRBD1 (5 bases). Trimming took 3 bases from V and 7 from J, leaving 7 bases between them. The CDR3 has 12 amino acids. Germline lookup yields CDR1 SGHDT and CDR2 YYEEEE. The chain's CDR3 is CASSYGGEKLFF. Written as DNA, the CDR3 is TGTGCCAGCAGCTACGGGGGTGAAAAACTGTTTTTT.

The chain is built from TRBV19 and TRBJ2-5; TRBD1 matches at 12 bases. V lost 4 bases to trimming and J lost 5 bases; unmatched junction nucleotides: 5. This CDR3 has 15 residues. Per the germline V gene, CDR1 is LNHDA and CDR2 is SQIVND (reference sequence). The CDR3 DNA reads as TGTGCCAGTAGTACGGGACAGGGGGCTGTCGAGACCCAGTACTTC. The encoded protein is CASSTGQGAVETQYF.

The CDR3 protein is CASSPSAGGGFGGELFF. In DNA form, the CDR3 reads TGTGCCAGCTCACCATCCGCGGGAGGTGGTTTCGGCGGGGAGCTGTTTTTT. V gene TRBV18 combines with J gene TRBJ2-2, with 8 nucleotides matching TRBD2. The CDR3 totals 17 residues. Germline V gene lookup returns CDR1 KGHSH and CDR2 LQKENI. The V and J ends lost 2 bases and 7 bases, in that order; junction bases with no gene match: 12.

This chain connects TRBV3-1 (or the pseudogene TRBV3-2) to TRBJ1-3; TRBD1 is a possible D gene (5 bases). This CDR3 is built from 16 residues. The germline V and J ends were trimmed by 4 bases and 5 bases, with 18 bases remaining between them. Germline CDR1 is LGHDT and CDR2 is YNNKEL (reference sequence). CDR3 amino acids: CASSPLTGRRRNTIYF. The CDR3 DNA reads as TGTGCCAGCAGCCCCCTAACGGGACGGCGGCGAAACACCATATATTTT.

This chain joins TRBV3-1 (or the pseudogene TRBV3-2) and TRBJ2-7; the D gene could be TRBD1 or TRBD2 (5 bases each). V was pared by 3 bases and J by 3 bases, with 12 bases between. Looked up from germline, CDR1 is LGHDT and CDR2 is YNNKEL (reference sequence). The CDR3 totals 14 residues. CDR3 in amino acids: CASSHMGRDYEQYF. For the CDR3, the DNA is TGTGCCAGCAGCCACATGGGACGAGACTACGAGCAGTACTTC.